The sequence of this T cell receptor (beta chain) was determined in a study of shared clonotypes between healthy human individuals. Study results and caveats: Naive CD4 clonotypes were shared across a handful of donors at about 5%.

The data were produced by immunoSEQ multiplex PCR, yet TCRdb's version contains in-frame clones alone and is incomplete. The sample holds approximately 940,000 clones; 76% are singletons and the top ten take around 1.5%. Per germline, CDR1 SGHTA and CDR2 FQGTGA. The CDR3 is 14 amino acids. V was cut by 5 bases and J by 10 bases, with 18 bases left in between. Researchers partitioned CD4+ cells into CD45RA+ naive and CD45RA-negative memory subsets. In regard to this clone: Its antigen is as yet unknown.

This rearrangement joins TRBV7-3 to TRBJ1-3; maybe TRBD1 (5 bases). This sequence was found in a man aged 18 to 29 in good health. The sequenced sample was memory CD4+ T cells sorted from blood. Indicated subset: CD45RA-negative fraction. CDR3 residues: CASSLDSARGTIYF. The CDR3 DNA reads TGTGCCAGCAGCCTGGATTCGGCGAGGGGAACCATATATTTT.